The 20 T cell receptor beta chains presented below share a single source sample, sequenced in a study of cytomegalovirus exposure and HLA in healthy donors. The primer mix had 60 Vbeta and 13 Jbeta primers. Assay used: immunoSEQ multiplex PCR; TCRdb lists only in-frame clones, some missing. In the table there are some 76,000 clones, 80% to 90% of which are singletons. Sequencing was performed on PBMCs. Receptor source: a woman in her 30s in good health and CMV-seronegative.

The chain uses TRBV4-3 and TRBJ2-4; TRBD2 aligns across 8 bases. The CDR3 extends over 16 amino acids. Trimming cost V 4 bases and J 9 bases; bases outside gene matches: 14. Germline CDR1 is LGHNA and CDR2 is YSLEER. CDR3 DNA sequence: TGCGCCAGCAGCCCCTCAAATAGCGGGGCTCAGGGCATTCAGTACTTC. Translated: CASSPSNSGAQGIQYF.

The chain recombines TRBV6-1 with TRBJ1-2; TRBD1 aligns across 9 bases. Trimming took 3 bases from V and 1 from J; bases not matched to a gene: 15. Germline V lookup: CDR1 MNHNS, CDR2 SASEGT. The CDR3 spans 19 residues. CDR3 coding DNA: TGTGCCAGCAGTGACCCTTCCCGGGACAGGGCTTCAAGTAACTATGGCTACACCTTC. Its translation is CASSDPSRDRASSNYGYTF.

V gene TRBV27 combines with J gene TRBJ2-6, with D perhaps TRBD2 (6 bases). The CDR3 runs to 14 residues. Trimming shortened V by 5 bases and J by 4 bases, and 9 bases separated the two germline ends. Germline CDR1 reads MNHEY; CDR2 reads SMNVEV (reference sequence). DNA of the CDR3: TGTGCCAGCAGTGGAGGGGTCGGGGCCAACGTCCTGACTTTC. Amino acids: CASSGGVGANVLTF.

J is TRBJ2-7 and V is TRBV4-2; no clear D gene. V was shortened by 4 bases and J by 3 bases, with 16 bases between the two germline ends. The CDR3 has 15 amino acids. Germline CDR1 reads LGHNA; CDR2 reads YNFKEQ. As DNA, the CDR3 is TGTGCCAGCAGCCCCATTGGCCTAGTACACTACGAGCAGTACTTC. As protein: CASSPIGLVHYEQYF.

The chain couples TRBV7-3 to TRBJ2-1; the D gene is possibly TRBD2 (6 bases). The CDR3 totals 13 residues. Trimming shortened V by 5 bases and J by 9 bases, and 14 bases separated the two germline ends. Germline V gives CDR1 SGHTA, CDR2 FQGTGA. The CDR3 nucleotides read TGTGCCAGCAGCCTCTCCGGGAGCGGTGAGCAGTTCTTC. This gives the protein CASSLSGSGEQFF.

This clone was observed once. This chain connects TRBV6-5 to TRBJ2-7; 10 bases align to TRBD2. J gave up 4 bases and V 0 bases, and 3 bases lay outside the gene matches. The CDR3 spans 15 residues. Looked up from germline, CDR1 is MNHEY and CDR2 is SVGAGI. The chain's CDR3 is CASSYSTSGLYEQYF. The CDR3 nucleotides read TGTGCCAGCAGTTACTCGACTAGCGGGTTATACGAGCAGTACTTC.

This chain joins TRBV4-2 and TRBJ2-3; TRBD1 aligns across 7 bases. V gave up 4 bases and J gave up 3 bases; unmatched junction bases: 10. The length of the CDR3 is 16 residues. Germline V lookup: CDR1 LGHNA, CDR2 YNFKEQ. This chain's CDR3 is CASSPRQGGLTDTQYF. Here the CDR3 DNA reads TGTGCCAGCAGCCCTAGACAGGGTGGGTTGACAGATACGCAGTATTTT.

The chain employs TRBV9 and TRBJ1-3; tentatively, D is TRBD1 (5 bases). V lost 0 bases, J lost 0 bases, and 13 bases lay in between. The CDR3 sequence is 17 residues long. Germline V CDR1 and CDR2: SGDLS, YYNGEE. The CDR3 sequence is CASSVGWRGNSGNTIYF. For the CDR3, the DNA is TGTGCCAGCAGCGTAGGATGGCGGGGGAACTCTGGAAACACCATATATTTT.

As DNA, the CDR3 is TGTGCCAGCAGTTACCGAGGGTCGGGGTATGGCTACACCTTC. Translated, it gives CASSYRGSGYGYTF. This chain connects TRBV6-5 to TRBJ1-2; D remains ambiguous. This CDR3 is 14 amino acids long. Per the germline V gene, CDR1 is MNHEY and CDR2 is SVGAGI. The V gene lost 2 bases and the J gene lost 5 bases, with 12 bases spanning the gap.

This chain joins TRBV2 and TRBJ2-7; D gene ambiguous. Trimming removed 5 bases from V and 4 bases from J, with 3 bases in between. The CDR3 is made up of 10 amino acids. Germline V lookup: CDR1 SNHLY, CDR2 FYNNEI. This CDR3 reads CASSTYEQYF. For the CDR3, the DNA is TGTGCCAGCAGTACTTACGAGCAGTACTTC.

This clone occurred once. The chain is built from TRBV30 and TRBJ2-2; 7 bases are shared with TRBD2. This CDR3 has 15 amino acids. Trimming cost V 1 base and J 7 bases; bases outside gene matches: 9. CDR1 GTSNPN and CDR2 SVGIG come from the germline V gene (reference sequence). Here the CDR3 DNA reads TGTGCCTGGAGTGCTGGGGGGGAGTATAGCGGGGAGCTGTTTTTT. Residues: CAWSAGGEYSGELFF. The full variable domain, rest sourced from reference TRBV30 and TRBJ2-2, is SQTIHQWPATLVQPVGSPLSLECTVEGTSNPNLYWYRQAAGRGLQLLFYSVGIGQISSEVPQNLSASRPQDRQFILSSKKLLLSDSGFYLCAWSAGGEYSGELFFGEGSRLTVL.

The chain joins TRBV6-1 to TRBJ2-3, with D tentatively TRBD1 (6 bases). The germline V and J ends were trimmed by 0 bases and 2 bases, with 9 bases remaining between them. Germline loops: CDR1 MNHNS, CDR2 SASEGT. The CDR3 totals 15 residues. CDR3 loop: CASSEAQGYTDTQYF. In DNA form, the CDR3 reads TGTGCCAGCAGTGAAGCGCAGGGGTACACAGATACGCAGTATTTT.

The V call is TRBV7-9, the J call TRBJ1-6; D gene uncertain. Trimming took 0 bases from V and 8 from J, leaving 5 bases between them. CDR1 is SEHNR and CDR2 is FQNEAQ in the germline V gene (reference sequence). CDR3 length: 13 residues. The DNA for the CDR3 is TGTGCCAGCAGCTTAGCCCGGGATTCACCCCTCCACTTT. The encoded protein is CASSLARDSPLHF.

V gene TRBV9 combines with J gene TRBJ2-1; 7 bases agree with TRBD2. The V and J ends lost 3 bases and 5 bases, in that order; junction bases with no gene match: 8. There are 15 residues in the CDR3. Germline CDR1 and CDR2: SGDLS and YYNGEE. As DNA, the CDR3 is TGTGCCAGCAGCGGGGGAACTAGCGAAAACAATGAGCAGTTCTTC. Its translation: CASSGGTSENNEQFF.

The chain couples TRBV5-8 to TRBJ2-3, with a possible D match to TRBD1 (5 bases). Trimming pared 4 bases from V and 7 bases from J, leaving 16 bases between. Per the germline V gene, CDR1 is SGHTS and CDR2 is YDEGEE. This CDR3 has 14 residues. CDR3 residues: CASSLLTAWNTQYF. The CDR3 region has the DNA TGTGCCAGCAGCCTCTTGACAGCGTGGAATACGCAGTATTTT.

The count of this clone is one. V usage is TRBV10-3 and J usage is TRBJ2-7; D perhaps matches TRBD1 (8 bases). Germline loops: CDR1 ENHRY, CDR2 SYGVKD. CDR3 length equals 15 residues. V was pared by 6 bases and J by 2 bases, with 17 bases between. CDR3 residues: CAISLGQGGTYEQYF. In nucleotides, the CDR3 is TGTGCCATCAGCTTAGGACAGGGAGGGACCTACGAGCAGTACTTC.

The rearrangement links TRBV2 to TRBJ1-2, with D unresolved. The CDR3 consists of 11 residues. Trimming left V 1 base short and J 14 bases short, with 11 bases between. The germline CDR1 and CDR2 sequences are SNHLY and FYNNEI. This chain's CDR3 is CASSEGRSRTF. The CDR3 nucleotides are TGTGCCAGCAGTGAAGGCCGCTCTAGGACCTTC. Filled out from reference TRBV2 and TRBJ1-2, the complete variable domain reads EPEVTQTPSHQVTQMGQEVILRCVPISNHLYFYWYRQILGQKVEFLVSFYNNEISEKSEIFDDQFSVERPDGSNFTLKIRSTKLEDSAMYFCASSEGRSRTFGSGTRLTVV.

The chain recombines TRBV7-3 with TRBJ2-3; D possibly corresponds to TRBD2 (5 bases). The CDR3 is made up of 13 amino acids. The ends were cut back, 4 bases at V and 2 bases at J, with 7 bases in the middle. Per the germline V gene, CDR1 is SGHTA and CDR2 is FQGTGA. CDR3 DNA: TGTGCCAGCAGCTACCGGGACACAGATACGCAGTATTTT. This codes for CASSYRDTDTQYF.

This CDR3 reads CASSLTSDYNEQFF. CDR3 DNA sequence: TGTGCCAGCAGCTTAACGTCAGATTACAATGAGCAGTTCTTC. This sequence joins TRBV7-3 and TRBJ2-1, with D uncertain. The CDR3 consists of 14 residues. V lost 0 bases and J 4 bases, leaving 7 bases between the germline ends. CDR1 is SGHTA and CDR2 is FQGTGA in the germline V gene.

The chain employs TRBV20-1 and TRBJ2-5; no clear D. V dropped 2 bases and J dropped 2 bases, with 3 bases sitting between them. Germline V gene lookup returns CDR1 DFQATT and CDR2 SNEGSKA (reference sequence). The length of the CDR3 is 11 residues. The CDR3 region has the DNA TGCAGTGCTAGATCACAAGAGACCCAGTACTTC. Protein: CSARSQETQYF.